Shown below are 10 T cell receptor beta chains from a single sample sequenced in a study of blood T cell repertoires in COVID-19. The assay was immunoSEQ multiplex PCR, and TCRdb's table has in-frame clones only and misses some. The table records some 200,000 clones, approximately 90% of them present only once. Sequenced sample: peripheral blood. Receptor source: a woman in her thirties or forties with acute or convalescent COVID-19.

This rearrangement joins TRBV18 to TRBJ1-2; D is uncertain. CDR3 size: 15 residues. The V gene lost 2 bases and the J gene lost 0 bases, with 10 bases spanning the gap. Germline values: CDR1 KGHSH, CDR2 LQKENI. CDR3 amino acids: CASSPEPGANYGYTF. DNA for the CDR3: TGTGCCAGCTCACCAGAGCCCGGAGCTAACTATGGCTACACCTTC.

The V call is TRBV7-6, the J call TRBJ1-3; 10 nucleotides agree with TRBD1. Germline values: CDR1 SGHVS, CDR2 FNYEAQ. Trimming cost V 4 bases and J 4 bases; bases outside gene matches: 4. This CDR3 is built from 15 residues. CDR3 in amino acids: CASSSETGGGNTIYF. For the CDR3, the DNA is TGTGCCAGCAGCTCCGAGACAGGGGGCGGAAACACCATATATTTT.

In regard to this clone: This sample includes further DNA sequences coding for the same CDR3. The chain recombines TRBV12-3 or TRBV12-4 with TRBJ2-5, with no clear D. The CDR3 consists of 11 residues. Between the trimmed V and J ends, which lost 3 bases and 5 bases, there was a span of 4 bases. DNA for the CDR3: TGTGCCAGCAGTTTCGCGGAGACCCAGTACTTC. It codes for CASSFAETQYF.

The chain employs TRBV5-5 and TRBJ2-3, with TRBD2 identical over 9 bases. J gave up 4 bases and V 4 bases, and 7 bases lay outside the gene matches. The CDR3 spans 15 residues. CDR1 is SGHKS and CDR2 is YYEKEE in the germline V gene (reference sequence). CDR3 nucleotide sequence: TGTGCCAGCAGCCTAGCGGGGCGGCCCTCAGATACGCAGTATTTT. Translated: CASSLAGRPSDTQYF. The variable domain in full, with the rest retrieved from reference TRBV5-5 and TRBJ2-3, is DAGVTQSPTHLIKTRGQQVTLRCSPISGHKSVSWYQQVLGQGPQFIFQYYEKEERGRGNFPDRFSARQFPNYSSELNVNALLLGDSALYLCASSLAGRPSDTQYFGPGTRLTVL.

The chain employs TRBV6-2 or TRBV6-3 and TRBJ1-2; TRBD1 might be the D (6 bases). Germline V gene sequence: CDR1 MNHEY, CDR2 SVGEGT. Trimming shortened V by 5 bases and J by 5 bases, and 21 bases separated the two germline ends. This CDR3 is built from 16 residues. CDR3: CASSGAGALIGYGYTF. CDR3 sequence (DNA): TGTGCCAGCAGTGGGGCAGGGGCTTTGATTGGATATGGCTACACCTTC.

The V call is TRBV20-1, the J call TRBJ1-2; D is unresolved. Trimming took off 3 bases at V and 2 bases at J, with 13 bases between the two ends. This CDR3 region has 14 residues. Germline CDR1 reads DFQATT; CDR2 reads SNEGSKA (reference sequence). For the CDR3, the DNA is TGCAGTGCTAGTGTCACCTCGAGGAACTATGGCTACACCTTC. Translated, it gives CSASVTSRNYGYTF.

The chain joins TRBV4-1 to TRBJ2-3; TRBD2 matches at 7 bases. The junction had 11 bases not matched to a gene; V was cut back by 4 bases and J by 4 bases. Germline CDR1 MGHRA, CDR2 YSYEKL. This CDR3 comprises 16 residues. The CDR3, as DNA: TGCGCCAGCAGCCCCCTAGGCGGGGGTGAGGCAGATACGCAGTATTTT. Encoded protein: CASSPLGGGEADTQYF.

V is TRBV6-1 and J is TRBJ1-4, with D unclear. Trimming removed 3 bases at V and 9 bases at J, with 17 bases between. The CDR3 runs to 15 residues. Germline V gene data show CDR1 as MNHNS and CDR2 as SASEGT. The CDR3 DNA follows: TGTGCCAGCAGTGATTTGATTCGGGTTCCCAAAAAACTGTTTTTT. Residues: CASSDLIRVPKKLFF.

The gene calls are TRBV15 and TRBJ2-5, with 16 bases fitting TRBD2. This CDR3 is 18 amino acids long. The V gene's germline CDR1 is LNHNV and CDR2 YYDKDF (reference sequence). Germline trimming cut 0 bases from V and 4 bases from J; bases unmatched to any gene: 5. CDR3 residues: CATSRDRGLAGGRETQYF. In DNA form, the CDR3 reads TGTGCCACCAGCAGAGACCGGGGACTAGCGGGGGGGCGAGAGACCCAGTACTTC.

This chain uses TRBV5-8 with TRBJ2-5; TRBD2 might be the D (6 bases). The CDR3 spans 17 residues. Looked up from germline, CDR1 is SGHTS and CDR2 is YDEGEE. The V end was cut by 4 bases, the J end by 5 bases, with 24 bases between. The CDR3 loop reads CASSRRAPGLVAETQYF. CDR3 in DNA: TGTGCCAGCAGCCGGCGAGCTCCGGGACTGGTGGCGGAGACCCAGTACTTC.